The text below deals with one T cell receptor beta chain. Germline V CDR1 and CDR2: SNHLY, FYNNEI. The CDR3 is 13 residues long. The ends were cut back, 2 bases at V and 2 bases at J, with 6 bases in the middle. These data originate in a study of blood T cell repertoires in COVID-19. Study details: There were acute and convalescent COVID-19 samples, and they came from the United States, Italy and Spain. In each case, the material was cDNA or gDNA derived from T cells, B-cell-depleted T cells, or PBMCs.

The authors' processing: Amplifying reference gene primers gave estimates of nucleated cell counts. Only in-frame clones appear in the TCRdb table, and some are missing; sequencing was by immunoSEQ multiplex PCR. The V and J calls and clone size are taken from that table; D and trimming were inferred from the DNA. The sample records a few hundred thousand clones, 65% to 85% being singletons. Sample: peripheral blood. The TCR sequence derives from a person between 65 and 80 years old with COVID-19, enrolled during active disease. The chain combines TRBV2 with TRBJ1-2; D might be TRBD1 (5 bases). The CDR3 coding sequence is TGTGCCAGCAGTGAAACAGGAAACTATGGCTACACCTTC. This gives the protein CASSETGNYGYTF.